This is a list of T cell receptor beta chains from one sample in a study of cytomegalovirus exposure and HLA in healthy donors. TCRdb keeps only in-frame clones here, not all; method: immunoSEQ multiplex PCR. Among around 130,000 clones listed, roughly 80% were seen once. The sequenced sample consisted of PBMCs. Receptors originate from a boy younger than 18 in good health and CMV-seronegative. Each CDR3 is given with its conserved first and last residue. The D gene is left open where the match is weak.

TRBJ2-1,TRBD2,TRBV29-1,TGCAGCGTTTTAGGACTAGCGGGAGATCCCAATGAGCAGTTCTTC,CSVLGLAGDPNEQFF
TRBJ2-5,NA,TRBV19,TGTGCCAGTACTTCAACGGGGACCCAGTACTTC,CASTSTGTQYF
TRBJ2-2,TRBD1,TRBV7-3,TGTGCCAGCAGCTATGACAGGGGGCCCGGGGAGCTGTTTTTT,CASSYDRGPGELFF
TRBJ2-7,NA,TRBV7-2,TGTGCCAGCAGCTTAGCGCGAGAGCGCTACGAGCAGTACTTC,CASSLARERYEQYF
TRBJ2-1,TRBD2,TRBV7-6,TGTGCCAGCAGCCCTAGCGGGGTCCCCTACAATGAGCAGTTCTTC,CASSPSGVPYNEQFF
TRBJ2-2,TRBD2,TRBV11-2,TGTGCCAGCAGCTTGGGACGAGCGGGGTTGAACACCGGGGAGCTGTTTTTT,CASSLGRAGLNTGELFF
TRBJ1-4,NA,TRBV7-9,TGTTCCAGCAGCCCAGACCCAGGGGTTAGGGCAACTAATGAAAAACTGTTTTTT,CSSSPDPGVRATNEKLFF
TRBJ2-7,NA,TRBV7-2,TGTGCCAGCAGCTTAGAGGCAGGGGCCTCCTACGAGCAGTACTTC,CASSLEAGASYEQYF
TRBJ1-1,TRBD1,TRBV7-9,TGTGCCAGCAGCCGACAGGGGGCTGAAGCTTTCTTT,CASSRQGAEAFF
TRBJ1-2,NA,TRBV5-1,TGCGCCAGCAGCTTGGAAGGGGATAGGGTCGATTACTATGGCTACACCTTC,CASSLEGDRVDYYGYTF
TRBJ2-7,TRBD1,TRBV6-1,TGTGCCAGCAGCGAGACAGGGTACTTAACCTACGAGCAGTACTTC,CASSETGYLTYEQYF